This T cell receptor (beta chain) was obtained from a study of blood T cell repertoires in COVID-19. The CDR3 consists of 13 residues. Germline CDR1 and CDR2: MNHEY and SVGEGT. V was pared by 4 bases and J by 5 bases, with 12 bases between. The protocol was immunoSEQ multiplex PCR, while the TCRdb copy is restricted to in-frame clones and leaves out a portion. The sample has more than 65,000 clones, around 91% seen once. The sequenced sample consisted of peripheral blood. This receptor was taken from a human donor in a cohort sampled during active COVID-19. The gene calls are TRBV6-2 or TRBV6-3 and TRBJ2-7; a weak D match, TRBD1 (5 bases). The CDR3: CASSFQGFHEQYF. DNA of the CDR3: TGTGCCAGCAGTTTTCAGGGTTTCCACGAGCAGTACTTC.